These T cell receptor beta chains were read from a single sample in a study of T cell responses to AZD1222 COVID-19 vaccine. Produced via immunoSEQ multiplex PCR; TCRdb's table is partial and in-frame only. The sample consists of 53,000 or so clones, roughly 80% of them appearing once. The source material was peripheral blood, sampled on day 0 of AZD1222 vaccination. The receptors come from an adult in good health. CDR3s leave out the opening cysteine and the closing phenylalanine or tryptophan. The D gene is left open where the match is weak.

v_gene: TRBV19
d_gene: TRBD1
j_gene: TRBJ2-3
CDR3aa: ASSKDRGADTQY

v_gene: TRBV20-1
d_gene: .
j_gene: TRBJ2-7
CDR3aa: SASLPDRLLDYEQY

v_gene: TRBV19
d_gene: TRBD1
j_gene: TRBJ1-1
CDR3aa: ASGRGRLTEAF

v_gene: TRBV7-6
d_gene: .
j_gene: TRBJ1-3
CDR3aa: ASSNPRGASGNTIY

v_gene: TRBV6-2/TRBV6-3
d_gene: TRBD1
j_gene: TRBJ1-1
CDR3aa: ASSQPRQGASEAF

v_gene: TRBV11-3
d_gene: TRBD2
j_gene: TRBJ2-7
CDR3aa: ASKDRTSGKDEQY

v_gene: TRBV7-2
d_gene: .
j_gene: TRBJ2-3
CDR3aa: ASSAYDDTQY

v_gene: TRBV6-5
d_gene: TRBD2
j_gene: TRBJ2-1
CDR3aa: ASSAIAGGYNEQF

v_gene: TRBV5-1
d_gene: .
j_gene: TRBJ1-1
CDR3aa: ASSLARQGRNTEAF

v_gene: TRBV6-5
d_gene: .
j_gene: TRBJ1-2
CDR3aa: ASEPALYGYT

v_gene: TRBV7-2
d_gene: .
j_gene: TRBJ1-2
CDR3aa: ASSLDAGINYGYT

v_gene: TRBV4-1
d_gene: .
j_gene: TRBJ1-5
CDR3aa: ASSQPRDGGNSNQPQH